These 5 T cell receptor beta chains were sequenced from one sample in a study of blood T cell repertoires in COVID-19. The data were produced by immunoSEQ multiplex PCR, yet TCRdb's version contains in-frame clones alone and is incomplete. Of about 190,000 clones detected, roughly 80% appear once; the ten largest clones hold approximately 3%. The sequencing input was PBMCs or T cells enriched from blood (not recorded which). The receptors derive from a woman aged 25 to 39 who had recovered from COVID-19.

This clone is a singleton in its sample. The gene calls are TRBV4-1 and TRBJ2-4; 9 nucleotides align to TRBD1. Germline trimming cut 0 bases from V and 3 bases from J; bases unmatched to any gene: 12. CDR3 length: 19 residues. The germline V gene encodes CDR1 MGHRA and CDR2 YSYEKL. The CDR3 spells CASSQDDGGGTGYKNIQYF. The CDR3 DNA is TGCGCCAGCAGCCAAGATGATGGAGGAGGGACAGGGTACAAAAACATTCAGTACTTC.

The chain joins TRBV7-8 to TRBJ1-1; 7 bases align to TRBD1. Germline V CDR1 and CDR2: SGHVS, FQNEAQ. After removal of 5 bases from V and 2 bases from J, the junction contained 8 bases not matched to a gene. The CDR3 runs to 15 residues. CDR3 in DNA: TGTGCCAGCAGCACCCGACAGGGTAGCAACACTGAAGCTTTCTTT. This translates into CASSTRQGSNTEAFF.

This chain joins TRBV5-1 and TRBJ2-3, with unresolved D. CDR1 is SGHRS, CDR2 YFSETQ, per germline. Trimming left V 5 bases short and J 5 bases short, with 9 bases between. The CDR3 has 12 residues. CDR3 nucleotides: TGCGCCAGCAGAGAGTCGGGAGATACGCAGTATTTT. Its translation: CASRESGDTQYF.

This sequence joins TRBV2 and TRBJ2-1; 11 positions match TRBD2. The CDR3 spans 15 residues. The V gene's germline CDR1 is SNHLY and CDR2 FYNNEI. V lost 7 bases and J lost 1; bases outside the gene matches: 3. CDR3 nucleotides: TGTGCCAGCAATTTAGCGGGAGGGTCCTACAATGAGCAGTTCTTC. It encodes CASNLAGGSYNEQFF.

The chain uses TRBV27 and TRBJ2-4, with 8 nucleotides matching TRBD2. The V segment lost 10 bases and the J segment 7 bases; nucleotides outside the gene matches: 12. This CDR3 spans 14 amino acids. Germline V gene data show CDR1 as MNHEY and CDR2 as SMNVEV (reference sequence). The CDR3 DNA sequence: TGTGCCACCCAGGGGAGCGGGAGAGGGAACATTCAGTACTTC. This encodes CATQGSGRGNIQYF.